Here is one T cell receptor beta chain with its context. Its antigen remains unidentified. Using immunoSEQ multiplex PCR, the repertoire was profiled, and TCRdb retains in-frame clones only, with some absent. The sample includes 25,000 to 35,000 clones, roughly 80% of them seen just once. The sample is drawn from a study of vaccination effects on CD4 cells after COVID-19. CDR3 size: 17 residues. With 4 bases clipped from V and 4 bases from J, the junction kept 12 bases outside the gene matches. From germline, CDR1 is SGHDT and CDR2 YYEEEE. The ViraFEST assay expanded antigen-specific CD4+ T cells with viral peptide pools before sequencing. After about 10 days in culture, the CD4+ T cells were isolated. Each participant received a vaccine that was either BNT162b2 or mRNA-1273, given as two doses. According to the study, vaccine recipients showed no prior SARS-CoV-2 infection and negative nucleocapsid antibodies.

The sequence came from a human donor who received a COVID-19 vaccine. Some clones in this sample may be carry-over from other donors' samples. The chain combines TRBV5-6 with TRBJ1-4; TRBD1 matches at 8 bases. The sample was CD4+ T cells from PBMCs cultured with SARS-CoV-2 spike peptides, taken after COVID-19 vaccination. As DNA, the CDR3 is TGTGCCAGCAGCACTTACAGGGGGGCCCGCGATAATGAAAAACTGTTTTTT. It yields the protein CASSTYRGARDNEKLFF. Variable domain in full (rest from reference TRBV5-6 and TRBJ1-4): DAGVTQSPTHLIKTRGQQVTLRCSPKSGHDTVSWYQQALGQGPQFIFQYYEEEERQRGNFPDRFSGHQFPNYSSELNVNALLLGDSALYLCASSTYRGARDNEKLFFGSGTQLSVL.